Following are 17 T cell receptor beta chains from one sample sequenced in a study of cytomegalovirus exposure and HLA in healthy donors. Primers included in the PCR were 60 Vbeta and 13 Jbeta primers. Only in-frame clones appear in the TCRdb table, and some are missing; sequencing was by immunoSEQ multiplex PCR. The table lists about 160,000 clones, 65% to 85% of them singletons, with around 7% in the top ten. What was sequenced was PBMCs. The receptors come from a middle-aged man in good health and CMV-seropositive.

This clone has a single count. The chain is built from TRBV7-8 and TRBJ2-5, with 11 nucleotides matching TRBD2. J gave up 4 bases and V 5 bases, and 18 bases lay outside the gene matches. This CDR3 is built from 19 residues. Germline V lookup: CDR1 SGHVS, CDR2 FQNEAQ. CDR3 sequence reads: CASSLPGGISGGAGETQYF. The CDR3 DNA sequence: TGTGCCAGCAGCCTTCCGGGGGGCATTAGCGGGGGGGCCGGAGAGACCCAGTACTTC. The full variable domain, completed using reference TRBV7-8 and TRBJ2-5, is GAGVSQSPRYKVAKRGQDVALRCDPISGHVSLFWYQQALGQGPEFLTYFQNEAQLDKSGLPSDRFFAERPEGSVSTLKIQRTQQEDSAVYLCASSLPGGISGGAGETQYFGPGTRLLVL.

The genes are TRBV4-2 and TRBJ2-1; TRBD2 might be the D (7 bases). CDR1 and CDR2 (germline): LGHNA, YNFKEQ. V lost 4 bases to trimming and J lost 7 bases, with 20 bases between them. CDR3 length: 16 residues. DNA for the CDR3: TGTGCCAGCAGCCCGATGGGGGGGCAGCAGGTGAATGAGCAGTTCTTC. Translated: CASSPMGGQQVNEQFF.

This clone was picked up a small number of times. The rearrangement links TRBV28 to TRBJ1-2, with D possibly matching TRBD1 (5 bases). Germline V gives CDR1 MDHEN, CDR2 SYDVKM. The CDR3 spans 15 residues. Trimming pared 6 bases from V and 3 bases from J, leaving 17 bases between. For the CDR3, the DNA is TGTGCCAGCAGGGGGCGGGACTCCGAGGACTATGGCTACACCTTC. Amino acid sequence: CASRGRDSEDYGYTF.

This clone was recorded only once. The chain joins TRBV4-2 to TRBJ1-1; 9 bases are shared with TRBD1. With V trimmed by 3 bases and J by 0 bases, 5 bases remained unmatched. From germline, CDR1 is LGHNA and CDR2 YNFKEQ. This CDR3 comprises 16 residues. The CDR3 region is CASSQGQGSMNTEAFF. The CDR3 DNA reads TGTGCCAGCAGCCAGGGACAGGGATCAATGAACACTGAAGCTTTCTTT.

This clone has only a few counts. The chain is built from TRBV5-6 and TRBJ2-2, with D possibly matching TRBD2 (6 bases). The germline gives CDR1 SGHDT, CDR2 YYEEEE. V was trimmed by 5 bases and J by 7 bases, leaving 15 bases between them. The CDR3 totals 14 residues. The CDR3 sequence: CASSLGGIRGELFF. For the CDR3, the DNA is TGTGCCAGCAGTCTTGGGGGGATACGCGGGGAGCTGTTTTTT.

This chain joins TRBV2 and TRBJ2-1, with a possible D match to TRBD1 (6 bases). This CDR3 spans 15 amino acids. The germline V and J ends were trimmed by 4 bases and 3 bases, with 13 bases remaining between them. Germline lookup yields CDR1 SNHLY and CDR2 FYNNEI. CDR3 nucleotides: TGTGCCAGCAGTGCCGGACAGATCGGCTACAATGAGCAGTTCTTC. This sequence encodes CASSAGQIGYNEQFF.

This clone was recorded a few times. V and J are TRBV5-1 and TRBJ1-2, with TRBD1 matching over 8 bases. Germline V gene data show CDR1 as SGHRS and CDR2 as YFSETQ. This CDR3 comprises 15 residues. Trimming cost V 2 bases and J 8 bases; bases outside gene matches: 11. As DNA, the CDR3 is TGCGCCAGCAGCTTTATCACGACAGGGGACGGAGGCTACACCTTC. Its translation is CASSFITTGDGGYTF.

The CDR3 DNA follows: TGTGCCAGCAGTTACTTAACAGGGTTTACAGATACGCAGTATTTT. Translating it yields CASSYLTGFTDTQYF. The chain joins TRBV6-5 to TRBJ2-3, with TRBD1 as a possible D gene (6 bases). The CDR3 length is 15 residues. V was cut by 1 base and J by 3 bases, with 11 bases left in between. Germline CDR1 and CDR2: MNHEY and SVGAGI.

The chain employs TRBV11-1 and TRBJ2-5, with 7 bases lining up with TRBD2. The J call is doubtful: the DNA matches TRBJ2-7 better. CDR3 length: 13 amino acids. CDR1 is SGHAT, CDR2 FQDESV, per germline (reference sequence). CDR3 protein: CASSPRGEYEQYF. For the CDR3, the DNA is TGTGCCAGCAGCCCACGGGGGGAATACGAGCAGTACTTC.

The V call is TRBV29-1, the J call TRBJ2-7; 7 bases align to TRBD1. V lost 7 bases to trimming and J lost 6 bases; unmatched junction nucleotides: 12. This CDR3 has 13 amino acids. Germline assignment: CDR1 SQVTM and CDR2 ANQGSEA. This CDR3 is CSELMGTVREQYF. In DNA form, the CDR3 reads TGCAGCGAATTAATGGGGACAGTACGCGAGCAGTACTTC.

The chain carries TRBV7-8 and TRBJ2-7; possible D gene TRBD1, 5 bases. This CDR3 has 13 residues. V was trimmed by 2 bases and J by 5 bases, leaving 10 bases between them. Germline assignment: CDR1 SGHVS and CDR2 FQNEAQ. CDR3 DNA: TGTGCCAGCAGCTTATTAGGGGCTAACGAGCAGTACTTC. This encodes CASSLLGANEQYF.

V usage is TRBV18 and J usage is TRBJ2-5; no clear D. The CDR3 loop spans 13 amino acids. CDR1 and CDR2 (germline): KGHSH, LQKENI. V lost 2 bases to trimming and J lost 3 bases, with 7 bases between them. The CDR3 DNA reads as TGTGCCAGCTCACCAAGCGTAAAAGAGACCCAGTACTTC. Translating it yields CASSPSVKETQYF. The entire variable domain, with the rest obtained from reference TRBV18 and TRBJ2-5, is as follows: NAGVMQNPRHLVRRRGQEARLRCSPMKGHSHVYWYRQLPEEGLKFMVYLQKENIIDESGMPKERFSAEFPKEGPSILRIQQVVRGDSAAYFCASSPSVKETQYFGPGTRLLVL.

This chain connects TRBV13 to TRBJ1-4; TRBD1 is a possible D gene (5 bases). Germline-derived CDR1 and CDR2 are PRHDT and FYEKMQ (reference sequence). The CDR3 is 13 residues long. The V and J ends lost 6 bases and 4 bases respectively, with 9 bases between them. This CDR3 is CASRQGGNEKLFF. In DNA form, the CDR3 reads TGTGCCAGCAGGCAGGGTGGTAATGAAAAACTGTTTTTT.

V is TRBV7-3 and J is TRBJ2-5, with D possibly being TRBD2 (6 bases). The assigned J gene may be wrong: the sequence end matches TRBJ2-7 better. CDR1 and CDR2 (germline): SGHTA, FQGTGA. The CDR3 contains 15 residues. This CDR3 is CASSLGTGGRYEQYF. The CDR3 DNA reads TGTGCCAGCAGCTTAGGGACCGGGGGAAGGTACGAGCAGTACTTC.

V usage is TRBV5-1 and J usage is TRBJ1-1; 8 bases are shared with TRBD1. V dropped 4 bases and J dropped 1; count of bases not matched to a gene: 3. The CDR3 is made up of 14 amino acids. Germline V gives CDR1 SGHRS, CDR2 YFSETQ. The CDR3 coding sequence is TGCGCCAGCAGCCCACAGGGGGAGAACACTGAAGCTTTCTTT. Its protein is CASSPQGENTEAFF.

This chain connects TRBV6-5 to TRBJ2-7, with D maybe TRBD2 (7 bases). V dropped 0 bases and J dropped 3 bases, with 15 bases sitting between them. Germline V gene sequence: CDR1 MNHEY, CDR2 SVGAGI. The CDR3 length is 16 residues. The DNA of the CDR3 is TGTGCCAGCAGTTACTCACAACTAAGGGGGGGCTACGAGCAGTACTTC. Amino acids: CASSYSQLRGGYEQYF.

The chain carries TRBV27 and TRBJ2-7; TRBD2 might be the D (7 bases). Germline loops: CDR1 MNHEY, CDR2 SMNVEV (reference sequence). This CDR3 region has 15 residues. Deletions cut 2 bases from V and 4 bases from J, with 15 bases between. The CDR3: CASSLRRGPPYEQYF. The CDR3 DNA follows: TGTGCCAGCAGTTTAAGGCGGGGGCCACCTTACGAGCAGTACTTC.